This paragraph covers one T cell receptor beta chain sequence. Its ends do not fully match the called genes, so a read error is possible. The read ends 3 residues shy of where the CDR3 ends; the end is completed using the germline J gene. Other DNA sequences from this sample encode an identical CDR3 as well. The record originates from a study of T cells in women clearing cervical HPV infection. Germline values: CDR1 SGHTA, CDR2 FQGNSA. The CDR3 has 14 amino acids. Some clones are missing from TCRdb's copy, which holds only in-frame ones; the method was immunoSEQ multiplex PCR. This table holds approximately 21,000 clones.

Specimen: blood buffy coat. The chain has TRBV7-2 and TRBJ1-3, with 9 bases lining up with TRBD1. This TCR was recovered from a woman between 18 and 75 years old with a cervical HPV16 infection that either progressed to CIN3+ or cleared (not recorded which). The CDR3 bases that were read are TGTGCCAGCAGCTTCGCCGGGACAGGGAACACA. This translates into CASSFAGTGNT. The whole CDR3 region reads CASSFAGTGNTIYF.